This passage covers 30 T cell receptor beta chains from one sample sequenced in a study of shared clonotypes between healthy human individuals. CD8 cells regarded as naive lacked CD45RO, were positively chosen for CCR7, and omitted terminally differentiated effector memory CD45RA+ cells. Clones were sequenced by immunoSEQ multiplex PCR, and TCRdb holds only the in-frame ones, with some missing. In the table there are around 2,000,000 clones, roughly 91% of which are singletons. Input material: naive CD8+ T cells from PBMCs. The receptor source for this set is a man aged 18 to 35 in good health. Some clones in this sample may be carry-over from other donors' samples.

The rearrangement joins TRBV27 to TRBJ1-5, with D hard to call. The CDR3 has 14 residues. Trimming pared 6 bases from V and 4 bases from J, leaving 13 bases between. Germline V gene data show CDR1 as MNHEY and CDR2 as SMNVEV (reference sequence). The CDR3 coding sequence is TGTGCCAGCAGGGACGGTGGTTATAATCAGCCCCAGCATTTT. This translates into CASRDGGYNQPQHF.

This chain uses TRBV9 with TRBJ2-1; the match to TRBD2 covers 10 bases. From germline, CDR1 is SGDLS and CDR2 YYNGEE. CDR3 length: 16 residues. J was trimmed by 6 bases and V by 0 bases; bases with no gene match: 6. The CDR3: CASSVGVAGGSNEQFF. In nucleotides, the CDR3 is TGTGCCAGCAGCGTAGGGGTAGCGGGAGGCTCCAATGAGCAGTTCTTC.

The chain links TRBV9 to TRBJ2-7, with 12 bases aligning to TRBD2. The CDR3 is 17 residues long. Germline V gene data show CDR1 as SGDLS and CDR2 as YYNGEE. Trimming at V came to 3 bases and at J to 5 bases, leaving 12 bases not matched to a gene. The DNA of the CDR3 is TGTGCCAGCAGCGCCTCTAGCGGGAGGGCCACTCCCAACGAGCAGTACTTC. Translated, it gives CASSASSGRATPNEQYF.

The chain recombines TRBV10-3 with TRBJ2-2; D is possibly TRBD2 (6 bases). Germline CDR1 is ENHRY and CDR2 is SYGVKD. Trimming stripped 6 bases from V and 3 bases from J, with 11 bases between. The CDR3 length is 14 residues. The CDR3 coding sequence is TGTGCCATCAGCCCAAGCGGGTACACCGGGGAGCTGTTTTTT. Its translation is CAISPSGYTGELFF.

The genes are TRBV4-1 and TRBJ2-1; 12 nucleotides align to TRBD2. The CDR3 length is 17 residues. Germline loops: CDR1 MGHRA, CDR2 YSYEKL. J lost 9 bases, V lost 4 bases, and 13 bases had no gene match. DNA of the CDR3: TGCGCCAGCAGCCGAAACTTCCTAGCGGGAGGGCTCTCTGAGCAGTTCTTC. The encoded protein is CASSRNFLAGGLSEQFF.

CDR3 amino acids: CASSEWSTGELFF. The CDR3 coding sequence is TGTGCCAGCAGTGAATGGTCTACCGGGGAGCTGTTTTTT. The chain carries TRBV25-1 and TRBJ2-2; D is unresolved. The germline V and J ends were trimmed by 1 base and 5 bases, with 5 bases remaining between them. Germline CDR1 and CDR2: MGHDK and SYGVNS. This CDR3 has 13 residues.

The rearrangement uses TRBV6-6 and TRBJ2-3; 11 bases fit TRBD2. With V trimmed by 2 bases and J by 8 bases, 9 bases remained unmatched. The CDR3 extends over 16 amino acids. The germline gives CDR1 MNHNY, CDR2 SVGAGI (reference sequence). The CDR3 sequence is CASSYRSGRAVGTQYF. Here the CDR3 DNA reads TGTGCCAGCAGTTACCGTAGCGGGAGGGCCGTTGGTACGCAGTATTTT.

The chain combines TRBV7-9 with TRBJ2-1, with D tentatively TRBD2 (6 bases). V was shortened by 1 base and J by 9 bases, with 22 bases between the two germline ends. The CDR3 extends over 17 amino acids. Germline V gene lookup returns CDR1 SEHNR and CDR2 FQNEAQ (reference sequence). The CDR3 sequence is CASSLVGLAGLGGEQFF. The CDR3 DNA follows: TGTGCCAGCAGCTTAGTCGGTCTAGCCGGCCTGGGGGGTGAGCAGTTCTTC.

The sample holds one count of this clone. This rearrangement joins TRBV11-2 to TRBJ2-5, with D possibly being TRBD2 (6 bases). The CDR3 is 16 residues long. Trimming left V 2 bases short and J 5 bases short, with 18 bases between. Looked up from germline, CDR1 is SGHAT and CDR2 is FQNNGV. The CDR3: CASSLYSRRREETQYF. The CDR3 bases are TGTGCCAGCAGCTTATATTCGCGGCGCCGGGAGGAGACCCAGTACTTC.

The CDR3 nucleotides read TGTGCCTGGAGCGTAGGGGTCTCCTACGAGCAGTACTTC. Translation: CAWSVGVSYEQYF. The chain carries TRBV30 and TRBJ2-5; D possibly corresponds to TRBD1 (5 bases). The J call may not be correct, given that the DNA end is closer to TRBJ2-7. The CDR3 has 13 amino acids. Looked up from germline, CDR1 is GTSNPN and CDR2 is SVGIG (reference sequence).

DNA of the CDR3: TGTGCCAGCAGTTACCCAGGAGGGAGCACCGGGGAGCTGTTTTTT. Its protein product is CASSYPGGSTGELFF. The chain joins TRBV6-5 to TRBJ2-2; D is perhaps TRBD2 (6 bases). V dropped 2 bases and J dropped 4 bases, with 11 bases sitting between them. CDR3 length equals 15 residues. Germline loops: CDR1 MNHEY, CDR2 SVGAGI.

On this clone itself: Germline is not matched at one junction end, which may reflect a read error. CDR3 nucleotide sequence: TGTGCCACCAGGAGAGGGAGGGGCACCGGGGAGCTGTTTTTT. It yields the protein CATRRGRGTGELFF. This rearrangement joins TRBV15 to TRBJ2-2; 7 bases align to TRBD2. Germline V gives CDR1 LNHNV, CDR2 YYDKDF (reference sequence). The CDR3 is 14 amino acids.

The gene calls are TRBV19 and TRBJ2-7, with D perhaps TRBD1 (5 bases). Germline CDR1 reads LNHDA; CDR2 reads SQIVND (reference sequence). The CDR3 is 14 residues long. Trimming pared 7 bases from V and 2 bases from J, leaving 15 bases between. CDR3 sequence reads: CASTPRQSPYEQYF. The CDR3 nucleotides are TGTGCCAGTACCCCTCGACAGTCCCCCTACGAGCAGTACTTC.

The gene calls are TRBV27 and TRBJ1-6, with D unresolved. V lost 7 bases and J 10 bases, leaving 14 bases between the germline ends. This CDR3 contains 13 residues. Germline assignment: CDR1 MNHEY and CDR2 SMNVEV (reference sequence). CDR3 residues: CASTTHPGSPLHF. Here the CDR3 DNA reads TGTGCCAGCACGACCCACCCTGGGTCACCCCTCCACTTT.

This chain joins TRBV19 and TRBJ2-7; D ambiguous. This CDR3 contains 14 residues. The V end lost 3 bases, the J end lost 6 bases, and 15 bases lay between the germline ends. Germline V CDR1 and CDR2: LNHDA, SQIVND (reference sequence). The DNA of the CDR3 is TGTGCCAGTAGTATCGGTTCAGGACGCGGCGAGCAGTACTTC. This sequence encodes CASSIGSGRGEQYF.

The CDR3 DNA reads as TGTGCCAGCAGTCCAAGACAGGGTAGTACCGCAGATACGCAGTATTTT. This codes for CASSPRQGSTADTQYF. The chain couples TRBV27 to TRBJ2-3; 7 positions agree with TRBD1. The J segment lost 4 bases and the V segment lost 5 bases, leaving 12 bases of the junction unmatched. Germline V gene lookup returns CDR1 MNHEY and CDR2 SMNVEV (reference sequence). The CDR3 covers 16 residues.

The CDR3 is CASSLLPGQPNTEAFF. The CDR3 coding sequence is TGTGCCAGCAGTCTACTCCCGGGACAACCGAACACTGAAGCTTTCTTT. This rearrangement joins TRBV28 to TRBJ1-1; maybe TRBD1 (6 bases). Germline lookup yields CDR1 MDHEN and CDR2 SYDVKM. With 5 bases removed from V and 1 base from J, the gap between germline ends came to 17 bases. The CDR3 spans 16 residues.

This chain joins TRBV28 and TRBJ1-2, with D perhaps matching TRBD1 (6 bases). V gave up 5 bases and J gave up 6 bases, with 10 bases separating them. Looked up from germline, CDR1 is MDHEN and CDR2 is SYDVKM. The CDR3 is 12 residues long. Written as DNA, the CDR3 is TGTGCCAGCAGTCCACACAGGGATGGCTACACCTTC. It is translated as CASSPHRDGYTF.

The gene calls are TRBV6-1 and TRBJ2-1; D possibly uses TRBD1 or TRBD2 (5 bases each). The CDR3 is 13 residues long. The germline gives CDR1 MNHNS, CDR2 SASEGT. V was pared by 6 bases and J by 4 bases, with 10 bases between. The CDR3 nucleotides are TGTGCCAGCAGCCGGGACCGATACAATGAGCAGTTCTTC. It codes for CASSRDRYNEQFF.

This rearrangement joins TRBV27 to TRBJ2-5; 8 bases agree with TRBD2. CDR1 and CDR2 (germline): MNHEY, SMNVEV (reference sequence). The CDR3 has 14 residues. V lost 4 bases to trimming and J lost 1 base; unmatched junction nucleotides: 2. This chain's CDR3 is CASSYLAGQETQYF. CDR3 in DNA: TGTGCCAGCAGTTACCTAGCGGGCCAAGAGACCCAGTACTTC.

This sequence joins TRBV28 and TRBJ1-5; a possible D gene is TRBD1 (6 bases). Germline lookup yields CDR1 MDHEN and CDR2 SYDVKM. V was clipped by 4 bases and J by 0 bases, with 13 bases between them. The CDR3 runs to 16 residues. In DNA form, the CDR3 reads TGTGCCAGCAGTTCCCACGGGGGGCCTAGCAATCAGCCCCAGCATTTT. Protein: CASSSHGGPSNQPQHF.

The V gene is TRBV5-6, the J gene TRBJ2-5; TRBD2 is a possible D gene (5 bases). The end of the DNA fits TRBJ2-7 better, so the J call may be wrong. Germline values: CDR1 SGHDT, CDR2 YYEEEE. This CDR3 is 13 amino acids long. The CDR3 DNA follows: TGTGCCAGCAGCTTGGAGCGGTCCTACGAGCAGTACTTC. Its translation: CASSLERSYEQYF.

The gene calls are TRBV27 and TRBJ1-6, with D possibly being TRBD1 (6 bases). Trimming stripped 3 bases from V and 7 bases from J, with 13 bases between. The CDR3 consists of 15 residues. CDR1 MNHEY and CDR2 SMNVEV come from the germline V gene (reference sequence). CDR3 sequence reads: CASSFQGRLNSPLHF. Here the CDR3 DNA reads TGTGCCAGCAGTTTCCAGGGGAGGTTAAATTCACCCCTCCACTTT.

This chain uses TRBV9 with TRBJ1-2; 7 nucleotides agree with TRBD1. The junction had 7 bases not matched to a gene; V was cut back by 3 bases and J by 5 bases. This CDR3 region has 14 residues. Per germline, CDR1 SGDLS and CDR2 YYNGEE. The CDR3 nucleotides are TGTGCCAGCAGCGGAACGGGACAGTGGTATGGCTACACCTTC. Its translation is CASSGTGQWYGYTF. The full variable domain, its missing parts supplied by reference TRBV9 and TRBJ1-2, is DSGVTQTPKHLITATGQRVTLRCSPRSGDLSVYWYQQSLDQGLQFLIQYYNGEERAKGNILERFSAQQFPDLHSELNLSSLELGDSALYFCASSGTGQWYGYTFGSGTRLTVV.

The chain links TRBV6-1 to TRBJ2-7; 8 nucleotides match TRBD1. Germline loops: CDR1 MNHNS, CDR2 SASEGT. Losses at the gene ends were 0 bases for V and 1 base for J; bases not matched to a gene: 5. This CDR3 comprises 16 residues. The CDR3 loop is CASSEARTGISYEQYF. The DNA of the CDR3 is TGTGCCAGCAGTGAAGCCCGGACAGGGATATCCTACGAGCAGTACTTC.

As regards this clone: Other DNA sequences within the sample encode an identical CDR3. CDR3 nucleotide sequence: TGTGCCAGCAGCCTGAAGCGGGAGGTATCCAATGAGCAGTTCTTC. Its translation is CASSLKREVSNEQFF. The chain combines TRBV5-4 with TRBJ2-1; 9 bases fit TRBD2. The germline CDR1 and CDR2 sequences are SGHNT and YYREEE (reference sequence). J gave up 6 bases and V 4 bases, and 8 bases lay outside the gene matches. CDR3 length equals 15 residues.

This chain links TRBV7-2 with TRBJ2-3, with D perhaps matching TRBD2 (7 bases). The CDR3 length is 16 residues. The ends were cut back, 1 base at V and 7 bases at J, with 18 bases in the middle. In germline, CDR1 is SGHTA, CDR2 FQGNSA. The CDR3: CASSLDRGATGYTQYF. Written as DNA, the CDR3 is TGTGCCAGCAGCTTAGATCGGGGGGCTACAGGGTATACGCAGTATTTT.

This clone occurred a few times. The V call is TRBV5-1, the J call TRBJ2-7, with TRBD1 identical over 7 bases. The CDR3 totals 14 residues. V lost 1 base and J lost 6; bases outside the gene matches: 7. Germline assignment: CDR1 SGHRS and CDR2 YFSETQ. DNA of the CDR3: TGCGCCAGCAGCTTGAACCGACAGGGTGGCGAGCAGTACTTC. Amino acids: CASSLNRQGGEQYF.

This chain connects TRBV27 to TRBJ2-1, with D hard to call. Deletions cut 0 bases from V and 0 bases from J, with 6 bases between. CDR1 is MNHEY and CDR2 is SMNVEV in the germline V gene (reference sequence). There are 15 residues in the CDR3. CDR3 amino acids: CASSLSPVSYNEQFF. In DNA form, the CDR3 reads TGTGCCAGCAGTTTATCACCCGTCTCCTACAATGAGCAGTTCTTC.

V gene TRBV7-9 combines with J gene TRBJ1-1, with a possible D match to TRBD1 (5 bases). The CDR3 spans 14 residues. Germline V gene sequence: CDR1 SEHNR, CDR2 FQNEAQ (reference sequence). V dropped 3 bases and J dropped 0 bases, with 8 bases sitting between them. The CDR3 DNA reads TGTGCCAGCAGCTTCACGGGGGTGAACACTGAAGCTTTCTTT. Translated: CASSFTGVNTEAFF.